A selection of T cell receptor beta chains follows, all from one sample in a study of shared clonotypes between healthy human individuals. The repertoire was sequenced with immunoSEQ multiplex PCR; TCRdb's copy has only in-frame clones and lacks some. The data hold some 2,500,000 clones, with 80% to 95% observed a single time. Material: naive CD4+ T cells from PBMCs. These receptors were collected from a man younger than 35 in good health. Some clones in this sample may be carry-over from other donors' samples. Both conserved end residues are part of each CDR3. A D gene is named only where the DNA matches it firmly. Size tells how often a clone was seen (once, few, many) or the class of an expanded clone, and some rows leave it out.

TRBD2,-,TRBJ2-1,TRBV2,CASSDLAALPNNEQFF,TGTGCCAGCAGTGATCTAGCGGCCTTGCCCAACAATGAGCAGTTCTTC
-,-,TRBJ2-5,TRBV5-1,CASSLALSIQETQYF,TGCGCCAGCAGCTTGGCCCTCTCCATCCAAGAGACCCAGTACTTC
TRBD1,-,TRBJ2-1,TRBV14,CASGGQGGNEQFF,TGTGCCAGCGGAGGACAGGGCGGCAATGAGCAGTTCTTC
-,-,TRBJ2-7,TRBV6-1,CASSEQRSSYEQYF,TGTGCCAGCAGCGAACAGAGAAGCTCCTACGAGCAGTACTTC
-,once,TRBJ2-5,TRBV11-2,CASSLPQGWETQYF,TGTGCCAGCAGCTTACCACAGGGATGGGAGACCCAGTACTTC
TRBD1,-,TRBJ1-3,TRBV7-9,CASSRTGGYSGNTIYF,TGTGCCAGCAGCCGAACAGGGGGCTACTCTGGAAACACCATATATTTT
-,once,TRBJ2-2,TRBV19,CASSIISGGAAGELFF,TGTGCCAGTAGTATCATATCAGGAGGGGCCGCCGGGGAGCTGTTTTTT
-,-,TRBJ1-1,TRBV7-3,CASSLSMGDEAFF,TGTGCCAGCAGCTTAAGTATGGGCGATGAAGCTTTCTTT
TRBD1,-,TRBJ2-4,TRBV27,CASSLRQGPRNIQYF,TGTGCCAGCAGCTTAAGACAGGGGCCACGAAACATTCAGTACTTC
TRBD1,-,TRBJ1-1,TRBV6-1,CASSEAWQGASDTEAFF,TGTGCCAGCAGTGAAGCGTGGCAGGGGGCCTCTGACACTGAAGCTTTCTTT
-,-,TRBJ2-3,TRBV27,CASINPGMGTDTQYF,TGTGCCAGCATAAATCCAGGAATGGGCACAGATACGCAGTATTTT
-,-,TRBJ1-4,TRBV5-4,CASSSSTNEKLFF,TGTGCCAGCAGCTCTTCAACTAATGAAAAACTGTTTTTT
-,once,TRBJ2-7,TRBV27,CASSLGPGTLYEQYF,TGTGCCAGCAGTTTAGGTCCCGGGACACTTTACGAGCAGTACTTC
TRBD1,-,TRBJ2-3,TRBV19,CASSIRGGADTQYF,TGTGCCAGTAGTATACGAGGGGGCGCAGATACGCAGTATTTT
TRBD1,-,TRBJ2-7,TRBV5-1,CASSSAGTGSGEQYF,TGCGCCAGCAGCTCGGCCGGGACAGGGTCAGGCGAGCAGTACTTC
-,-,TRBJ1-1,TRBV19,CASLGAPGRAFF,TGTGCCAGTCTAGGTGCCCCCGGGAGGGCTTTCTTT